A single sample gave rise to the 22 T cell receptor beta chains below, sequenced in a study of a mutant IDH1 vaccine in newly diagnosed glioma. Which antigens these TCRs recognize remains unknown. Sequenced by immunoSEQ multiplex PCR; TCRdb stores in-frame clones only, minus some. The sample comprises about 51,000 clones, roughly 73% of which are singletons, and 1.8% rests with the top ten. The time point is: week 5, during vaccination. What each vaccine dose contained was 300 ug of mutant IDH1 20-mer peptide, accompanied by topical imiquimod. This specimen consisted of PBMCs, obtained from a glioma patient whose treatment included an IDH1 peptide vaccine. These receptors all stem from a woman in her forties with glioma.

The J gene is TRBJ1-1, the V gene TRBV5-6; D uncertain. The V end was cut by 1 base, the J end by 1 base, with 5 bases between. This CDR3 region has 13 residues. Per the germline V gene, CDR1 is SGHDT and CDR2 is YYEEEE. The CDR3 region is CASSLPGNTEAFF. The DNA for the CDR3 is TGTGCCAGCAGCTTGCCGGGGAACACTGAAGCTTTCTTT.

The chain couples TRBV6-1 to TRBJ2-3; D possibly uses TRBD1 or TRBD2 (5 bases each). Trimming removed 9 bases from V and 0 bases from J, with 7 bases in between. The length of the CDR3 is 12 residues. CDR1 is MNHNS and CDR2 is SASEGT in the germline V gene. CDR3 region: CARGVSTDTQYF. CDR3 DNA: TGTGCCAGGGGGGTGAGCACAGATACGCAGTATTTT.

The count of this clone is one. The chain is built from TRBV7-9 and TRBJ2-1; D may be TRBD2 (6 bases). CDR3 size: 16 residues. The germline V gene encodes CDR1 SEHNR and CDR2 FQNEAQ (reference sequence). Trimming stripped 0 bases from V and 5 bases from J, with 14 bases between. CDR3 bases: TGTGCCAGCAGCTTAGCTGGGACTGGAGTGAACAATGAGCAGTTCTTC. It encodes CASSLAGTGVNNEQFF.

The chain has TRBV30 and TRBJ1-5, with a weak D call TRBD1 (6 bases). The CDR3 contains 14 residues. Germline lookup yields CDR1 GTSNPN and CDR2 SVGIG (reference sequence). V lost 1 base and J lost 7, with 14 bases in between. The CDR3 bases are TGTGCCTGGAGTGCAGGGGTGGGGGACCAGCCCCAGCATTTT. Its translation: CAWSAGVGDQPQHF.

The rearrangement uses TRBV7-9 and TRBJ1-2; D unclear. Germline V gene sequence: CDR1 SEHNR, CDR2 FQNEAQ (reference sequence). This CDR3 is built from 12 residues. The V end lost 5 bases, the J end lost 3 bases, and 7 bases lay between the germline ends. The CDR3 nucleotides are TGTGCCAGCAGCCCCGGGGACTATGGCTACACCTTC. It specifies CASSPGDYGYTF.

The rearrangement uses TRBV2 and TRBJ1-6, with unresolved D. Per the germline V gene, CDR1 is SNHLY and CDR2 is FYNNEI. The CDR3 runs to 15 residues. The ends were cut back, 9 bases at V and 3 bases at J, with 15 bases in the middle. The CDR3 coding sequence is TGTGCCAGACGAGAGGACGGGTTCTATAATTCACCCCTCCACTTT. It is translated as CARREDGFYNSPLHF.

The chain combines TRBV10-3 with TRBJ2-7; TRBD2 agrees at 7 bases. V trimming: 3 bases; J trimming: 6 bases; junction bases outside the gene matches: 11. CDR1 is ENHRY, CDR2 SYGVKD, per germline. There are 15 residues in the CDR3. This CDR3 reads CAISDPWEGSGEQYF. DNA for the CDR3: TGTGCCATCAGTGATCCCTGGGAGGGTTCCGGCGAGCAGTACTTC.

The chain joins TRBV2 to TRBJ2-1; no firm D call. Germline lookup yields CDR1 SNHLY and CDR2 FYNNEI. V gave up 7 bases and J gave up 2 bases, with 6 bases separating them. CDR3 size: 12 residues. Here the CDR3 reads CASTRTYNEQFF. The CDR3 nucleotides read TGTGCCAGCACGAGGACCTACAATGAGCAGTTCTTC.

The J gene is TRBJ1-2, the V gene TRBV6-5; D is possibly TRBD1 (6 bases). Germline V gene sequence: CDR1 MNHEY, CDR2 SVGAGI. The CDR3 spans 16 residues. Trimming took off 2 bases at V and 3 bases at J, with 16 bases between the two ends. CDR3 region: CASSYQHWGGYYGYTF. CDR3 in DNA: TGTGCCAGCAGTTACCAGCATTGGGGGGGCTACTATGGCTACACCTTC.

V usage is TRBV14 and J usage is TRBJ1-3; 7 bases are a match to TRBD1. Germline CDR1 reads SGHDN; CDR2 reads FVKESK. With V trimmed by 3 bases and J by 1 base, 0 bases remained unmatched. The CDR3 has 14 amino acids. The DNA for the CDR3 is TGTGCCAGCAGCCAGACAGGGTCTGGAAACACCATATATTTT. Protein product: CASSQTGSGNTIYF.

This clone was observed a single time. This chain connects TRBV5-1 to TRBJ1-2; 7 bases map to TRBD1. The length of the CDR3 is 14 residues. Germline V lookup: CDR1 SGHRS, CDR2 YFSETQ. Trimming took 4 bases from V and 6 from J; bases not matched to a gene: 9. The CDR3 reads CASSPTGSEDGYTF. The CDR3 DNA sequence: TGCGCCAGCAGCCCGACAGGGAGTGAGGATGGCTACACCTTC.

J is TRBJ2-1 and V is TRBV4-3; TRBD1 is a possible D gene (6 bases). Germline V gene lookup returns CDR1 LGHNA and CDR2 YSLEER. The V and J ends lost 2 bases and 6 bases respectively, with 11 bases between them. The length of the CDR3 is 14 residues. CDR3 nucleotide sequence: TGCGCCAGCAGCCAATTTCGGACAGCCAATGAGCAGTTCTTC. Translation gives CASSQFRTANEQFF.

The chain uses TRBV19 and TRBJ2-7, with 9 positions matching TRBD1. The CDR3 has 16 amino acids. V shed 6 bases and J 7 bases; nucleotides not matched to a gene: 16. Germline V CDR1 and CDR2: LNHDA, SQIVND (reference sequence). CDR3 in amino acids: CASSLRTGEGSGEQYF. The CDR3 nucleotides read TGTGCCAGTAGCCTCCGGACAGGGGAGGGTTCGGGGGAGCAGTACTTC.

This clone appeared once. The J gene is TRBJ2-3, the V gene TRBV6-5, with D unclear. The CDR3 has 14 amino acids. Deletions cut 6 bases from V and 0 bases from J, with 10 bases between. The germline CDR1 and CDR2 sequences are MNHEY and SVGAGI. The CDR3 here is CASRWAGSTDTQYF. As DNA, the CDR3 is TGTGCCAGCAGATGGGCCGGTAGCACAGATACGCAGTATTTT.

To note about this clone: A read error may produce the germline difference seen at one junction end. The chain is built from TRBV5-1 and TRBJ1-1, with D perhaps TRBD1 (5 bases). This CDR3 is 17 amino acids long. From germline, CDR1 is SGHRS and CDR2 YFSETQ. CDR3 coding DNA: TGCGCCAGCACCTTGCCCCCAGGGAAGGGGCGAAGCACTGAAGCTTTCTTT. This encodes CASTLPPGKGRSTEAFF.

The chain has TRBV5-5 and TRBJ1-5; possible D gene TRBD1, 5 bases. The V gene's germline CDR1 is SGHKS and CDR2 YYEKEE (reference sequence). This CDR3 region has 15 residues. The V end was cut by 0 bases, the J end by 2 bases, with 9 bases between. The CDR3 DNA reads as TGTGCCAGCAGCTTGGGGGGGAAGGGCAATCAGCCCCAGCATTTT. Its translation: CASSLGGKGNQPQHF.

CDR3 residues: CASSEEGTGANVLTF. The CDR3 bases are TGTGCCAGCAGTGAAGAAGGGACTGGGGCCAACGTCCTGACTTTC. The chain combines TRBV2 with TRBJ2-6; D gene uncertain. Trimming removed 1 base from V and 2 bases from J, with 6 bases in between. From germline, CDR1 is SNHLY and CDR2 FYNNEI. The CDR3 extends over 15 amino acids.

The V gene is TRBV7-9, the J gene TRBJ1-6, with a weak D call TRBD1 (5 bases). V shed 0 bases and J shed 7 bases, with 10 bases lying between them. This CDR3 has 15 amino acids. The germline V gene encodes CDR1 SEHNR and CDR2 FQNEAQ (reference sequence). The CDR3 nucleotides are TGTGCCAGCAGCTTAGCCAGGGCTCACAATTCACCCCTCCACTTT. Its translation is CASSLARAHNSPLHF.

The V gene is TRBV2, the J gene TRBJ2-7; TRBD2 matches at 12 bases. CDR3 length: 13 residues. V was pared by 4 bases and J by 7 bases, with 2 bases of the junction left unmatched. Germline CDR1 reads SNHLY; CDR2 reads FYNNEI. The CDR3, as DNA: TGTGCCAGCAGTGGGACTAGCGGGGAAGAGCAGTACTTC. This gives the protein CASSGTSGEEQYF.

The CDR3 DNA reads TGTGCCAGCAGCCCCGTCCCAGTAAACACTGAAGCTTTCTTT. Translation gives CASSPVPVNTEAFF. The gene calls are TRBV5-4 and TRBJ1-1, with D unresolved. This CDR3 region has 14 residues. Germline V lookup: CDR1 SGHNT, CDR2 YYREEE (reference sequence). V was cut by 4 bases and J by 2 bases, with 12 bases left in between.

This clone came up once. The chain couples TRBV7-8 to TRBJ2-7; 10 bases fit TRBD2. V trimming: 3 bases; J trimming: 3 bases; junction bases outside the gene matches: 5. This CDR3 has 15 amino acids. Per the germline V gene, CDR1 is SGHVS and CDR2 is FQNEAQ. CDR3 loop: CASSFGLAGDYEQYF. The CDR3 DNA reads TGTGCCAGCAGCTTTGGGCTAGCGGGGGACTACGAGCAGTACTTC.

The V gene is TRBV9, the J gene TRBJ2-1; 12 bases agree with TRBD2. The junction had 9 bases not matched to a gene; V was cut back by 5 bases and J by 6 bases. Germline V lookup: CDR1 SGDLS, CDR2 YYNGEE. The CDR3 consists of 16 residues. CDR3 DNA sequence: TGTGCCAGCAGTCCGAGGGCTAGCGGGGGGGGCAATGAGCAGTTCTTC. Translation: CASSPRASGGGNEQFF.